The clone carrying this T cell receptor (beta chain) has at least ten counts. Its antigen is unknown. This sample is part of a study of response to subunit inactivated influenza vaccine. Findings and limits, study-wide: The authors proposed limited new T cell recruitment per seasonal influenza vaccination.

MiXCR, applied by TCRdb to the RT-PCR reads, yields one record per CDR3 protein. This sample has roughly 650,000 distinct CDR3 sequences, with more than 15% found just once. J lost 4 bases, V lost 6 bases, and 9 bases had no gene match. CDR3 length equals 15 residues. The V gene is TRBV12-3 or TRBV12-4, the J gene TRBJ2-7; 10 nucleotides match TRBD1. The TCR originated in a man aged 50 to 59 who received an inactivated influenza vaccine. Here the sequenced sample was PBMCs from blood, taken 11 to 12 days after vaccination. The CDR3 is CASRATPGQGYEQYF. Here the CDR3 DNA reads TGTGCCAGCAGAGCTACTCCGGGACAGGGGTACGAGCAGTACTTC.